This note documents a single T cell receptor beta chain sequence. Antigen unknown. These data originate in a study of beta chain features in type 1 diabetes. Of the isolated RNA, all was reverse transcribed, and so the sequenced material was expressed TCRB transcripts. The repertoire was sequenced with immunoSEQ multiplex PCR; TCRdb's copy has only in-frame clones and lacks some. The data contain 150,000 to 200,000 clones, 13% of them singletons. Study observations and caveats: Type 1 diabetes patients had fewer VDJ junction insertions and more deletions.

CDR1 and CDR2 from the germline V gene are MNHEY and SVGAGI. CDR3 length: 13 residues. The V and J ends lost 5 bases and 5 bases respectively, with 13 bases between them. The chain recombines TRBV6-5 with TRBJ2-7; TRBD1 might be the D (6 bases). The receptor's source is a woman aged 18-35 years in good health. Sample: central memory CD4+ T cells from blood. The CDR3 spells CASSGYRENEQYF. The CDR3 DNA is TGTGCCAGCAGTGGATACAGGGAAAACGAGCAGTACTTC.